Listed below are T cell receptor beta chains from one sample, sequenced in a study of control samples from healthy donors and cancer patients. Sequencing was performed with immunoSEQ multiplex PCR; in TCRdb, only in-frame clones are kept and a portion is missing. The sample holds 100,000 to 150,000 clones; roughly 86% are singletons and the top ten take more than 6.5%. Sequenced sample: PBMCs. The receptors were sampled from a man aged 45-65 years with head and neck cancer. CDR3s include the opening cysteine and the closing phenylalanine or tryptophan. Each record gives: V gene, D gene, clone size, J gene, CDR3 DNA, CDR3 protein. A D gene is named only where the DNA matches it firmly. Expanded clones are given a class, and other clones once, few, many or no size at all.

>TRBV30|NA|NA|TRBJ1-2
TGTGCCTGGAGTGGTCGGGACACTGGCTACACCTTC
CAWSGRDTGYTF
>TRBV4-2|TRBD2|NA|TRBJ2-5
TGTGCCAGCAGCCAAGGCGATAGCGGGGGGCAAGAGACCCAGTACTTC
CASSQGDSGGQETQYF
>TRBV10-1|NA|NA|TRBJ2-7
TGCGCCAGCAGTGTGGGTTTCAACGAGCAGTACTTC
CASSVGFNEQYF
>TRBV20-1|NA|NA|TRBJ1-5
TGCAGTGCTAGCGGTAAGCAGCCCCAGCATTTT
CSASGKQPQHF
>TRBV29-1|NA|once|TRBJ1-1
TGCAGCGTTGAAGATCGCCTCGCTCAAACTGAAGCTTTCTTT
CSVEDRLAQTEAFF
>TRBV7-9|TRBD1|NA|TRBJ2-1
TGTGCCAGCAGCTTCCGGCGGGACAGGGGTTTCTTC
CASSFRRDRGFF
>TRBV21-1|NA|NA|TRBJ1-1
TGTGCCAGCAGCAAAGGAACAGGGGAGGATGCTGAAGCTTTCTTT
CASSKGTGEDAEAFF
>TRBV5-4|NA|NA|TRBJ1-1
TGTGCCAGCAGCTTGGGTACGAACACTGAAGCTTTCTTT
CASSLGTNTEAFF
>TRBV6-4|NA|NA|TRBJ1-4
TGTGCCAGCAGTGACTCGATTGGGCGCTTAAAGAAACTGTTTTTT
CASSDSIGRLKKLFF
>TRBV27|NA|NA|TRBJ2-7
TGTGCCAGCAGTCCCCGAGGCCAGGGTTCCTACGAGCAGTACTTC
CASSPRGQGSYEQYF
>TRBV29-1|NA|once|TRBJ2-7
TGCAGCTTGAGGCACTCCGGGGAGCAGTACTTC
CSLRHSGEQYF
>TRBV5-4|NA|NA|TRBJ1-3
TGTGCCAGCAGCTTCGGGACCGCAAACACCATATATTTT
CASSFGTANTIYF
>TRBV4-1|TRBD2|once|TRBJ2-3
TGCGCCAGCAGCCAAGGACTAGCGGGGGGCATGGGTAGCACAGATACGCAGTATTTT
CASSQGLAGGMGSTDTQYF
>TRBV3-1/TRBV3-2|TRBD2|once|TRBJ2-1
TGTGCCAGCAGCCAAGCTGCTTTGGGGGTGGGGACTAGGGGCACTGAGCAGTTCTTC
CASSQAALGVGTRGTEQFF
>TRBV3-1/TRBV3-2|NA|NA|TRBJ1-6
TGTGCCAGCAGCCCAGCGGGAAGGGTATTTAATTCACCCCTCCACTTT
CASSPAGRVFNSPLHF
>TRBV10-3|TRBD1|once|TRBJ1-2
TGTGCCATCAGTGAGGGGACAGGGGCCTATGGCTACACCTTC
CAISEGTGAYGYTF
>TRBV18|NA|NA|TRBJ2-1
TGTGCCAGCTCACCGGCTAGTGAAAATGAGCAGTTCTTC
CASSPASENEQFF
>TRBV2|NA|NA|TRBJ2-7
TGTGCCAGCAGCCTCTACGAGCAGTACTTC
CASSLYEQYF
>TRBV6-5|TRBD2|NA|TRBJ2-1
TGTGCCAGCAGTTTAGCGGGAGGGCCGGTTGAGCAGTTCTTC
CASSLAGGPVEQFF
>TRBV5-4|NA|few|TRBJ1-5
TGTGCCAGCAGCTTCCCGGGTCAGCCCCAGCATTTT
CASSFPGQPQHF
>TRBV14|TRBD2|once|TRBJ2-1
TGTGCCAGCAGCCAAGATTACCCGACTAGCGGAGGAAACAATGAGCAGTTCTTC
CASSQDYPTSGGNNEQFF
>TRBV12-3/TRBV12-4|NA|NA|TRBJ2-7
TGTGCCAGCAGTACTACAAGAACCTACGAGCAGTACTTC
CASSTTRTYEQYF
>TRBV5-1|NA|NA|TRBJ1-1
TGCGCCAGCAGCTTACTAGGTCCGGAAACTGAAGCTTTCTTT
CASSLLGPETEAFF
>TRBV27|NA|NA|TRBJ2-3
TGTGCCAGCAGTCTGATTGGAAATACGCAGTATTTT
CASSLIGNTQYF
>TRBV5-1|TRBD2|NA|TRBJ2-7
TGCGCCAGCAGCGGGATGGCGGGAGGGTTCTACGAGCAGTACTTC
CASSGMAGGFYEQYF
>TRBV19|NA|NA|TRBJ2-2
TGTGCCAGTAAGTTGGTGGCGAACACCGGGGAGCTGTTTTTT
CASKLVANTGELFF
>TRBV13|NA|NA|TRBJ2-7
TGTGCCAGCAGCTTAGCAGGGGACGACTCCTACGAGCAGTACTTC
CASSLAGDDSYEQYF
>TRBV2|NA|NA|TRBJ1-1
TGTGCCAGCAGGGACAGACCGAACACTGAAGCTTTCTTT
CASRDRPNTEAFF
>TRBV7-9|NA|once|TRBJ2-7
TGTGCCAGCAACAGAAACACCTACGAGCAGTACTTC
CASNRNTYEQYF
>TRBV11-2|NA|NA|TRBJ2-7
TGTGCCAGCAGCTTTATGACTGCCGCCTACGAGCAGTACTTC
CASSFMTAAYEQYF
>TRBV28|TRBD1|NA|TRBJ1-6
TGTGCCAGCAGTGTGGACAGGGCTAATTCACCCCTCCACTTT
CASSVDRANSPLHF
>TRBV10-2|NA|NA|TRBJ1-5
TGCGCCAGCAGTGATGGTCAGCCCCAGCATTTT
CASSDGQPQHF
>TRBV10-3|NA|NA|TRBJ2-7
TGTGCCATCAGTGCTTCAGGGACCTACGAGCAGTACTTC
CAISASGTYEQYF
>TRBV19|TRBD1|NA|TRBJ1-5
TGTGCCAGTAGTATGGACAGGATAAATCAGCCCCAGCATTTT
CASSMDRINQPQHF
>TRBV24-1|TRBD1|NA|TRBJ2-5
TGTGCCACCGGGGACAGGGGAGAGACCCAGTACTTC
CATGDRGETQYF
>TRBV5-1|NA|NA|TRBJ1-1
TGCGCCAGCAGCTTGTATGGTGGGACTGAAGCTTTCTTT
CASSLYGGTEAFF
>TRBV29-1|NA|NA|TRBJ1-3
TGCAGCGTTGTATTAGGGGAAAGCTCTGGAAACACCATATATTTT
CSVVLGESSGNTIYF
>TRBV30|TRBD2|NA|TRBJ2-1
TGTGCCTGGGGACTAGCGGGGGGCCTCTATGATGAGCAGTTCTTC
CAWGLAGGLYDEQFF
>TRBV27|TRBD2|NA|TRBJ2-7
TGTGCCAGCAGTTCTCTAGCGGGGGGCGCCTCCTACGAGCAGTACTTC
CASSSLAGGASYEQYF
>TRBV10-1|TRBD2|NA|TRBJ2-1
TGCGCCAGCAGTGAGTCGGGTCTGGGGTCTAGCGGGGGCGATGAGCAGTTCTTC
CASSESGLGSSGGDEQFF
>TRBV12-3/TRBV12-4|NA|NA|TRBJ2-1
TGTGCCAGCAGGCTAACAGGGTGGAATGAGCAGTTCTTC
CASRLTGWNEQFF
>TRBV24-1|NA|NA|TRBJ2-3
TGTGCCACCGCCGCCTCGGGGGCAGATACGCAGTATTTT
CATAASGADTQYF
>TRBV9|NA|NA|TRBJ2-5
TGTGCCAGCAGCGCGGGCCGAGGGGTCCTAGGAGAGACCCAGTACTTC
CASSAGRGVLGETQYF
>TRBV7-2|NA|NA|TRBJ1-1
TGTGCCAGCAGCCTATACGACACTTTCAACACTGAAGCTTTCTTT
CASSLYDTFNTEAFF
>TRBV24-1|NA|few|TRBJ2-1
TGTGCCACCAGTGATACGGCTTACAATGAGCAGTTCTTC
CATSDTAYNEQFF
>TRBV29-1|TRBD2|NA|TRBJ2-1
TGCAGCCCCCCCGAGGGGACTAGCGGAGAGAGCTCCTACAATGAGCAGTTCTTC
CSPPEGTSGESSYNEQFF
>TRBV6-5|NA|NA|TRBJ2-7
TGTGCCAGCAGTTACTCGCGGTCCTACGAGCAGTACTTC
CASSYSRSYEQYF
>TRBV9|NA|NA|TRBJ1-2
TGTGCCAGCAGCGTAGAGGCAGGGGTTGTAATCAACTATGGCTACACCTTC
CASSVEAGVVINYGYTF
>TRBV11-3|TRBD1|NA|TRBJ2-3
TGTGCCAGCAGCTTGGACAGGGGCACAGATACGCAGTATTTT
CASSLDRGTDTQYF
>TRBV5-6|NA|NA|TRBJ1-1
TGTGCCAGCAGCCCGAGCGGGGGCCTACCTGGGAACACTGAAGCTTTCTTT
CASSPSGGLPGNTEAFF
>TRBV29-1|TRBD2|NA|TRBJ2-1
TGCAGCGTTGCTGGGGGGGCCTACAATGAGCAGTTCTTC
CSVAGGAYNEQFF
>TRBV5-4|TRBD2|once|TRBJ2-1
TGTGCCAGCACCCTAACGGGACTAGCGGGAGGGCCTACTAATGAGCAGTTCTTC
CASTLTGLAGGPTNEQFF
>TRBV5-1|TRBD1|NA|TRBJ1-1
TGCGCCAGCAGCAGACAGGGGGATCTGGGCACTGAAGCTTTCTTT
CASSRQGDLGTEAFF